A single sample gave rise to the 29 T cell receptor beta chains below, sequenced in a study of T cell responses to AZD1222 COVID-19 vaccine. TCRdb keeps only in-frame clones here, not all; method: immunoSEQ multiplex PCR. The table lists roughly 110,000 clones, around nine tenths of them singletons, with 22% in the top ten. The specimen comprised peripheral blood, sampled on day 0 of AZD1222 vaccination. These receptors all stem from an adult in good health.

In DNA form, the CDR3 reads TGTGCCAGCAGTGACCCGGGAAGGGGCGATTGGAATGAGCAGTTCTTC. This encodes CASSDPGRGDWNEQFF. This chain connects TRBV2 to TRBJ2-1; D tentatively fits TRBD1 or TRBD2 (5 bases each). The CDR3 extends over 16 amino acids. The V gene lost 3 bases and the J gene lost 7 bases, with 19 bases spanning the gap. Germline CDR1 is SNHLY and CDR2 is FYNNEI.

The V call is TRBV9, the J call TRBJ1-1, with 10 bases fitting TRBD1. Germline CDR1 SGDLS, CDR2 YYNGEE. V shed 0 bases and J 5 bases; nucleotides not matched to a gene: 7. The CDR3 sequence is 16 residues long. The CDR3 nucleotides are TGTGCCAGCAGCGTAGATTCGACAGGGGGCTGGACTGAAGCTTTCTTT. It specifies CASSVDSTGGWTEAFF.

J is TRBJ2-1 and V is TRBV10-3, with 8 bases that match TRBD1. CDR1 and CDR2 from the germline V gene are ENHRY and SYGVKD. The trim removed 5 bases at V and 7 bases at J, leaving 10 bases unmatched. The CDR3 is made up of 15 amino acids. The CDR3 loop reads CAISSQGAIMNEQFF. For the CDR3, the DNA is TGTGCCATCAGTTCCCAGGGGGCTATCATGAATGAGCAGTTCTTC.

The chain joins TRBV19 to TRBJ2-3, with 8 bases aligning to TRBD1. Germline V gene sequence: CDR1 LNHDA, CDR2 SQIVND (reference sequence). Losses at the gene ends were 8 bases for V and 2 bases for J; bases not matched to a gene: 6. The length of the CDR3 is 14 residues. CDR3 coding DNA: TGTGCCAGTCGACAGGGGACCCACACAGATACGCAGTATTTT. Protein: CASRQGTHTDTQYF.

J is TRBJ1-4 and V is TRBV2, with 10 bases identical to TRBD1. Germline trimming cut 6 bases from V and 8 bases from J; bases unmatched to any gene: 9. Per the germline V gene, CDR1 is SNHLY and CDR2 is FYNNEI. This CDR3 spans 15 amino acids. The CDR3 nucleotides read TGTGCCAGCAGGAGACAGGGGGCCCTAGAGGAAAAACTGTTTTTT. Protein: CASRRQGALEEKLFF.

The chain combines TRBV3-1 (or the pseudogene TRBV3-2) with TRBJ2-7; D gene ambiguous. Trimming removed 0 bases at V and 3 bases at J, with 15 bases between. This CDR3 contains 16 residues. Germline-derived CDR1 and CDR2 are LGHDT and YNNKEL (reference sequence). The CDR3 reads CASSQERNLPFYEQYF. The CDR3, as DNA: TGTGCCAGCAGCCAAGAAAGGAATCTGCCTTTCTACGAGCAGTACTTC.

The J gene is TRBJ1-4, the V gene TRBV15, with 9 bases identical to TRBD1. This CDR3 comprises 15 residues. Germline CDR1 and CDR2: LNHNV and YYDKDF (reference sequence). V gave up 5 bases and J gave up 5 bases; unmatched junction bases: 6. CDR3 sequence: CATSEYGTGNEKLFF. CDR3 in DNA: TGTGCCACCAGCGAGTACGGGACAGGGAATGAAAAACTGTTTTTT.

The chain couples TRBV5-6 to TRBJ1-5, with 9 positions matching TRBD1. Per the germline V gene, CDR1 is SGHDT and CDR2 is YYEEEE. With V trimmed by 2 bases and J by 6 bases, 9 bases remained unmatched. The length of the CDR3 is 16 residues. The DNA for the CDR3 is TGTGCCAGCAGCTTTAAGGCCGGGACAGGGACTCAGCCCCAGCATTTT. Encoded protein: CASSFKAGTGTQPQHF.

This clone showed up many times. This sequence joins TRBV6-1 and TRBJ1-5; no clear D. The length of the CDR3 is 12 residues. CDR1 and CDR2 (germline): MNHNS, SASEGT. V was pared by 3 bases and J by 6 bases, with 6 bases between. CDR3 in DNA: TGTGCCAGCAGTGACGGTTCTCAGCCCCAGCATTTT. Translated: CASSDGSQPQHF.

The J gene is TRBJ2-5, the V gene TRBV6-2 or TRBV6-3, with no clear D. This CDR3 comprises 14 residues. Germline values: CDR1 MNHEY, CDR2 SVGEGT. V shed 3 bases and J shed 2 bases, with 10 bases lying between them. The CDR3 loop is CASSYSGPQETQYF. In DNA, the CDR3 is TGTGCCAGCAGTTATTCCGGGCCACAAGAGACCCAGTACTTC.

The V call is TRBV4-3, the J call TRBJ1-2; D might be TRBD1 (5 bases). This CDR3 has 16 amino acids. The germline V gene has CDR1 LGHNA and CDR2 YSLEER. The ends were cut back, 0 bases at V and 7 bases at J, with 18 bases in the middle. CDR3 nucleotide sequence: TGCGCCAGCAGCCAAGAATTTCTGGGACCCTCGTCTGGCTACACCTTC. Protein product: CASSQEFLGPSSGYTF.

This clone appeared a single time. This chain links TRBV5-5 with TRBJ1-5, with D perhaps TRBD1 (6 bases). Trimming cost V 4 bases and J 7 bases, with 18 bases left between them. CDR1 and CDR2 (germline): SGHKS, YYEKEE (reference sequence). The CDR3 sequence is 15 residues long. Here the CDR3 reads CASSPGGGGQQPQHF. Written as DNA, the CDR3 is TGTGCCAGCAGCCCCGGGGGTGGGGGCCAACAGCCCCAGCATTTT. The full variable domain, with the rest looked up from reference TRBV5-5 and TRBJ1-5, is DAGVTQSPTHLIKTRGQQVTLRCSPISGHKSVSWYQQVLGQGPQFIFQYYEKEERGRGNFPDRFSARQFPNYSSELNVNALLLGDSALYLCASSPGGGGQQPQHFGDGTRLSIL.

The V and J genes are TRBV5-1 and TRBJ1-6; no reliable D call. CDR3 size: 15 residues. The V end was cut by 2 bases, the J end by 8 bases, with 14 bases between. The germline gives CDR1 SGHRS, CDR2 YFSETQ. The CDR3 loop is CASSLERAADSPLHF. The CDR3 nucleotides are TGCGCCAGCAGCTTAGAACGTGCGGCCGATTCACCCCTCCACTTT.

The rearrangement uses TRBV6-5 and TRBJ1-6; D might be TRBD1 (5 bases). CDR3 length equals 13 residues. Deletions cut 7 bases from V and 9 bases from J, with 13 bases between. Germline assignment: CDR1 MNHEY and CDR2 SVGAGI. The DNA for the CDR3 is TGTGCCAGCACCCTCTCGGGGGGTTCACCCCTCCACTTT. Its translation is CASTLSGGSPLHF.

The chain carries TRBV4-3 and TRBJ2-5; 7 bases fit TRBD1. In germline, CDR1 is LGHNA, CDR2 YSLEER. J gave up 6 bases and V 0 bases, and 7 bases lay outside the gene matches. The CDR3 sequence is 15 residues long. CDR3 coding DNA: TGCGCCAGCAGCCAAGATCGGTCCAGGGGGAAGACCCAGTACTTC. It is translated as CASSQDRSRGKTQYF.

V is TRBV5-6 and J is TRBJ2-3, with 10 bases lining up with TRBD2. The germline gives CDR1 SGHDT, CDR2 YYEEEE. This CDR3 is built from 15 residues. V lost 4 bases to trimming and J lost 9 bases; unmatched junction nucleotides: 11. CDR3 sequence: CASSLALAGGTTQYF. The CDR3 bases are TGTGCCAGCAGCCTAGCCTTAGCGGGGGGAACGACGCAGTATTTT.

This chain links TRBV18 with TRBJ1-5; D is unclear. There are 17 residues in the CDR3. From germline, CDR1 is KGHSH and CDR2 LQKENI. V lost 5 bases and J lost 5, with 22 bases in between. The CDR3 coding sequence is TGTGCCAGCTCATCTTTAGCTACTGTTAAGACGGATCAGCCCCAGCATTTT. Its protein is CASSSLATVKTDQPQHF.

The rearrangement joins TRBV3-1 (or the pseudogene TRBV3-2) to TRBJ1-2; D remains unclear. Trimming removed 4 bases at V and 8 bases at J, with 14 bases between. Germline V CDR1 and CDR2: LGHDT, YNNKEL (reference sequence). The CDR3 loop spans 13 amino acids. The CDR3 here is CASSPKSTGGYTF. CDR3 DNA: TGTGCCAGCAGCCCGAAGAGCACTGGGGGCTACACCTTC.

The chain combines TRBV5-1 with TRBJ2-7, with 9 bases lining up with TRBD1. This CDR3 region has 14 residues. Germline trimming cut 4 bases from V and 4 bases from J; bases unmatched to any gene: 6. Germline V lookup: CDR1 SGHRS, CDR2 YFSETQ. The chain's CDR3 is CASSLGTGPYEQYF. In DNA, the CDR3 is TGCGCCAGCAGCCTCGGGACAGGGCCTTACGAGCAGTACTTC.

V and J are TRBV7-8 and TRBJ2-1; 10 bases agree with TRBD2. The J segment lost 0 bases and the V segment lost 3 bases, leaving 5 bases of the junction unmatched. From germline, CDR1 is SGHVS and CDR2 FQNEAQ. This CDR3 contains 17 residues. The CDR3 loop reads CASSFERGGSSYNEQFF. The CDR3, as DNA: TGTGCCAGCAGCTTTGAGCGGGGGGGAAGCTCCTACAATGAGCAGTTCTTC.

This clone was seen once. V gene TRBV7-2 combines with J gene TRBJ1-3; D not certain. V gave up 0 bases and J gave up 10 bases, with 19 bases separating them. The CDR3 totals 16 residues. Germline CDR1 is SGHTA and CDR2 is FQGNSA. CDR3 nucleotides: TGTGCCAGCAGCTTAGCGCCCACCGCTCACAAAGGAACCATATATTTT. This codes for CASSLAPTAHKGTIYF.

This clone was counted once. This rearrangement joins TRBV6-2 or TRBV6-3 to TRBJ1-2; no clear D. The CDR3 runs 14 residues. Germline CDR1 MNHEY, CDR2 SVGEGT. V was pared by 3 bases and J by 3 bases, with 11 bases between. For the CDR3, the DNA is TGTGCCAGCAGTTATTCATGGCTTGACTATGGCTACACCTTC. This sequence encodes CASSYSWLDYGYTF.

The V call is TRBV30, the J call TRBJ2-1; D not certain. The CDR3 has 11 residues. From germline, CDR1 is GTSNPN and CDR2 SVGIG (reference sequence). The germline V and J ends were trimmed by 1 base and 9 bases, with 7 bases remaining between them. CDR3 loop: CAWSARSEQFF. In DNA form, the CDR3 reads TGTGCCTGGAGTGCCCGAAGTGAGCAGTTCTTC. The variable domain in full, completed from reference TRBV30 and TRBJ2-1, reads SQTIHQWPATLVQPVGSPLSLECTVEGTSNPNLYWYRQAAGRGLQLLFYSVGIGQISSEVPQNLSASRPQDRQFILSSKKLLLSDSGFYLCAWSARSEQFFGPGTRLTVL.

This clone was detected only once. This chain links TRBV7-9 with TRBJ1-2; 9 bases align to TRBD1. Trimming at V came to 8 bases and at J to 4 bases, leaving 8 bases not matched to a gene. The CDR3 extends over 14 amino acids. Germline CDR1 SEHNR, CDR2 FQNEAQ (reference sequence). The chain's CDR3 is CASGTGGASYGYTF. CDR3 nucleotide sequence: TGTGCCAGCGGAACAGGGGGCGCGAGCTATGGCTACACCTTC.

J is TRBJ2-3 and V is TRBV7-9; either TRBD1 or TRBD2 may supply D (5 bases each). Germline loops: CDR1 SEHNR, CDR2 FQNEAQ (reference sequence). The V end lost 1 base, the J end lost 6 bases, and 11 bases lay between the germline ends. The CDR3 runs to 14 residues. CDR3 in amino acids: CASSLEKGTDTQYF. DNA of the CDR3: TGTGCCAGCAGCTTAGAGAAAGGGACGGATACGCAGTATTTT. The entire variable domain, with the rest obtained from reference TRBV7-9 and TRBJ2-3, is as follows: DTGVSQNPRHKITKRGQNVTFRCDPISEHNRLYWYRQTLGQGPEFLTYFQNEAQLEKSRLLSDRFSAERPKGSFSTLEIQRTEQGDSAMYLCASSLEKGTDTQYFGPGTRLTVL.

The gene calls are TRBV9 and TRBJ1-2; 7 bases are shared with TRBD1. The CDR3 sequence is 15 residues long. Trimming took 0 bases from V and 3 from J; bases not matched to a gene: 5. CDR1 SGDLS and CDR2 YYNGEE come from the germline V gene. The CDR3 protein is CASSVEDRSDYGYTF. CDR3 DNA sequence: TGTGCCAGCAGCGTAGAGGACAGGTCAGACTATGGCTACACCTTC.

The J gene is TRBJ1-1, the V gene TRBV7-3, with no clear D. Germline V gene sequence: CDR1 SGHTA, CDR2 FQGTGA. V was trimmed by 2 bases and J by 1 base, leaving 5 bases between them. The CDR3 is 13 residues long. In nucleotides, the CDR3 is TGTGCCAGCAGCTTACATAAGAACACTGAAGCTTTCTTT. Its protein product is CASSLHKNTEAFF.

The V call is TRBV7-8, the J call TRBJ2-5; no clear D. Germline V gene lookup returns CDR1 SGHVS and CDR2 FQNEAQ. V lost 1 base and J 4 bases, leaving 16 bases between the germline ends. The CDR3 runs to 16 residues. The CDR3 DNA reads as TGTGCCAGCAGCTTAGAACAGATACAAGGAAGAGAGACCCAGTACTTC. Translating it yields CASSLEQIQGRETQYF.

J is TRBJ2-5 and V is TRBV14; 11 bases line up with TRBD2. The CDR3 covers 15 residues. Germline CDR1 reads SGHDN; CDR2 reads FVKESK. With V trimmed by 1 base and J by 4 bases, 2 bases remained unmatched. The CDR3 reads CASSQGLAGTETQYF. The DNA of the CDR3 is TGTGCCAGCAGCCAAGGACTAGCGGGGACAGAGACCCAGTACTTC.